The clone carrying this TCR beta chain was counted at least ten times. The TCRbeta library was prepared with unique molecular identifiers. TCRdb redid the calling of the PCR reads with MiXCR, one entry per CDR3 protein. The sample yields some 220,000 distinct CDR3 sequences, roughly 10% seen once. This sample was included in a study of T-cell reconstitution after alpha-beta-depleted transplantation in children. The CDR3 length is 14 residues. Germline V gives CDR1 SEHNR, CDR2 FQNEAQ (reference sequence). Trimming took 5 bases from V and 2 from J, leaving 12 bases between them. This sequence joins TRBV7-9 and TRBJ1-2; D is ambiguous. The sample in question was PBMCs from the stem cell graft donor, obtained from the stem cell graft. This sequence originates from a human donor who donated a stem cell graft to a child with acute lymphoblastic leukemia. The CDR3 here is CASSLEQYNYGYTF. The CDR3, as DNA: TGTGCCAGCAGCCTGGAACAGTACAACTATGGCTACACCTTC. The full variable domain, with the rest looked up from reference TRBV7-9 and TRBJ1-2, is DTGVSQNPRHKITKRGQNVTFRCDPISEHNRLYWYRQTLGQGPEFLTYFQNEAQLEKSRLLSDRFSAERPKGSFSTLEIQRTEQGDSAMYLCASSLEQYNYGYTFGSGTRLTVV.